Described below is a single T cell receptor (beta chain) sequence and its context. The sample is drawn from a study of blood T cell repertoires in COVID-19. As for the study in general: Samples taken during acute and convalescent COVID-19 were collected in the United States, Italy and Spain. PBMCs, B-cell-depleted T cells, or T cells provided the cDNA or gDNA that made up the material.

CDR1 SGHAT and CDR2 FQNNGV come from the germline V gene. This CDR3 comprises 13 residues. Trimming left V 5 bases short and J 3 bases short, with 9 bases between. Methods used by the authors: Researchers report that nucleated cell counts were estimated from reference gene primer amplification. TCRdb keeps only in-frame clones here, not all; method: immunoSEQ multiplex PCR. That table is the source of V, J and clone size, and D and trimming were worked out from the DNA. The table has hundreds of thousands of clones, around 83% seen once. Sequenced sample: peripheral blood. This TCR came from a woman aged 45-65 years with acute or convalescent COVID-19. V and J are TRBV11-2 and TRBJ2-3; D is uncertain. The CDR3 sequence is CASSLSRTDTQYF. In nucleotides, the CDR3 is TGTGCCAGCAGCCTCTCCAGGACAGATACGCAGTATTTT.